Below are 28 T cell receptor beta chains sequenced from a single sample in a study of OX40 agonist ivuxolimab in advanced cancers. Sequenced by immunoSEQ multiplex PCR; TCRdb stores in-frame clones only, minus some. The table includes 45,000 to 60,000 clones, over 65% detected once. Sequenced material: CD4+ or CD8+ T cells sorted from blood, taken in a trial of the OX40 agonist ivuxolimab. The receptor set was obtained from an adult with an advanced solid tumor such as melanoma, head and neck, liver or kidney cancer.

The chain combines TRBV5-1 with TRBJ2-1, with 11 bases fitting TRBD2. Losses at the gene ends were 4 bases for V and 6 bases for J; bases not matched to a gene: 9. Germline V gene sequence: CDR1 SGHRS, CDR2 YFSETQ. The CDR3 covers 16 residues. The chain's CDR3 is CASSLTSGRGFNEQFF. In DNA form, the CDR3 reads TGCGCCAGCAGCCTAACTAGCGGGAGAGGATTCAATGAGCAGTTCTTC.

The DNA of the CDR3 is TGTGCCAGCAGCGTAGCCCTGGGGAGCGGGGACACCGGGGAGCTGTTTTTT. Translating gives CASSVALGSGDTGELFF. The rearrangement uses TRBV9 and TRBJ2-2, with 7 bases fitting TRBD2. Per the germline V gene, CDR1 is SGDLS and CDR2 is YYNGEE. This CDR3 contains 17 residues. The ends lost 0 bases at V and 3 bases at J; junction bases unmatched: 8.

The genes are TRBV7-2 and TRBJ1-6, with 9 bases that match TRBD1. V trimming: 1 base; J trimming: 1 base; junction bases outside the gene matches: 8. Germline CDR1 reads SGHTA; CDR2 reads FQGNSA. This CDR3 has 19 residues. Here the CDR3 DNA reads TGTGCCAGCAGCTTAGAAGCGGGACAGGGACGGTCCTATAATTCACCCCTCCACTTT. This encodes CASSLEAGQGRSYNSPLHF.

This clone turned up a few times. Other DNA sequences in the same sample also yield this CDR3. This rearrangement joins TRBV9 to TRBJ1-5; D is uncertain. This CDR3 contains 13 residues. Germline V gene sequence: CDR1 SGDLS, CDR2 YYNGEE. V lost 2 bases to trimming and J lost 3 bases, with 6 bases between them. The CDR3 DNA follows: TGTGCCAGCAGCGTCGGCTTCAATCAGCCCCAGCATTTT. Its protein product is CASSVGFNQPQHF.

The table lists this clone with a count of one. J is TRBJ1-1 and V is TRBV7-2, with no clear D. The CDR3 runs to 13 residues. Germline-derived CDR1 and CDR2 are SGHTA and FQGNSA. V lost 3 bases to trimming and J lost 0 bases, with 5 bases between them. For the CDR3, the DNA is TGTGCCAGCAGCTTTACTGTGAACACTGAAGCTTTCTTT. As protein: CASSFTVNTEAFF.

V gene TRBV19 combines with J gene TRBJ1-4, with TRBD1 matching 7 bases. The V and J ends lost 7 bases and 8 bases, in that order; junction bases with no gene match: 19. This CDR3 comprises 17 residues. Looked up from germline, CDR1 is LNHDA and CDR2 is SQIVND (reference sequence). CDR3 loop: CASTQDREAFKTEKLFF. The CDR3 region has the DNA TGTGCCAGTACCCAAGACAGGGAGGCGTTCAAAACCGAAAAACTGTTTTTT.

V is TRBV7-2 and J is TRBJ2-3; D is uncertain. The germline CDR1 and CDR2 sequences are SGHTA and FQGNSA. This CDR3 has 15 residues. Between the trimmed V and J ends, which lost 5 bases and 1 base, there was a span of 13 bases. DNA of the CDR3: TGTGCCAGCAGCCCCAGACGTGAGGGCACAGATACGCAGTATTTT. This sequence encodes CASSPRREGTDTQYF.

The CDR3 protein is CASSLDQRGTYF. The CDR3 DNA sequence: TGTGCCAGCAGCTTAGATCAGAGGGGGACGTACTTC. This sequence joins TRBV11-3 and TRBJ2-7; tentative D call: TRBD1 (6 bases). Germline CDR1 SGHNT, CDR2 YENEEA. Trimming pared 0 bases from V and 12 bases from J, leaving 12 bases between. This CDR3 is built from 12 residues.

The chain has TRBV7-2 and TRBJ2-1; D remains unclear. The CDR3 contains 16 residues. V was pared by 1 base and J by 0 bases, with 10 bases between. Per the germline V gene, CDR1 is SGHTA and CDR2 is FQGNSA. The CDR3 nucleotides are TGTGCCAGCAGCTTAGAGACGTTTAGCTCCTACAATGAGCAGTTCTTC. Protein: CASSLETFSSYNEQFF.

A few counts support this clone. V and J are TRBV14 and TRBJ2-3; perhaps TRBD1 as D (6 bases). V was pared by 6 bases and J by 2 bases, with 12 bases between. This CDR3 contains 14 residues. The germline V gene has CDR1 SGHDN and CDR2 FVKESK. The CDR3 reads CASRGTPFTDTQYF. The CDR3 DNA is TGTGCCAGCAGAGGGACACCTTTCACAGATACGCAGTATTTT.

The V call is TRBV7-9, the J call TRBJ2-7, with 8 nucleotides matching TRBD2. Germline values: CDR1 SEHNR, CDR2 FQNEAQ (reference sequence). Germline trimming cut 2 bases from V and 1 base from J; bases unmatched to any gene: 4. The CDR3 has 15 amino acids. The CDR3 spells CASSLSGSLSYEQYF. The CDR3 DNA sequence: TGTGCCAGCAGCTTAAGCGGGAGTTTATCCTACGAGCAGTACTTC.

The J gene is TRBJ2-7, the V gene TRBV25-1, with TRBD2 matching 9 bases. This CDR3 contains 16 residues. Germline V gene data show CDR1 as MGHDK and CDR2 as SYGVNS. The J segment lost 3 bases and the V segment lost 2 bases, leaving 8 bases of the junction unmatched. CDR3 in DNA: TGTGCCAGCAGTGAAACGGTGGGGACTAGCATCTACGAGCAGTACTTC. This gives the protein CASSETVGTSIYEQYF.

Worth noting for this clone: This sample also contains other DNA sequences that code for the same CDR3. The chain uses TRBV27 and TRBJ2-1; D unresolved. V lost 5 bases to trimming and J lost 0 bases, with 11 bases between them. The CDR3 contains 15 residues. Germline CDR1 is MNHEY and CDR2 is SMNVEV (reference sequence). The CDR3 protein is CASSPRRSSYNEQFF. The CDR3 nucleotides read TGTGCCAGCAGTCCGCGAAGGAGCTCCTACAATGAGCAGTTCTTC.

CDR3 bases: TGTGCTAGTGGTCCAGGAAACCGTGGCGTAAACGAGCAGTACTTC. Translated, it gives CASGPGNRGVNEQYF. The chain links TRBV12-5 to TRBJ2-7, with D uncertain. Germline lookup yields CDR1 LGHNT and CDR2 FRNRAP. V was clipped by 5 bases and J by 5 bases, with 19 bases between them. CDR3 length equals 15 residues.

This clone has just one count. The rearrangement uses TRBV7-9 and TRBJ2-2, with 10 bases identical to TRBD2. The CDR3 extends over 15 amino acids. The germline CDR1 and CDR2 sequences are SEHNR and FQNEAQ (reference sequence). Germline trimming cut 2 bases from V and 5 bases from J; bases unmatched to any gene: 2. CDR3 amino acids: CASSLTSGKTGELFF. The CDR3 DNA is TGTGCCAGCAGCTTAACTAGCGGGAAAACCGGGGAGCTGTTTTTT.

V usage is TRBV6-5 and J usage is TRBJ2-5; D ambiguous. The ends were cut back, 8 bases at V and 5 bases at J, with 9 bases in the middle. The CDR3 runs to 11 residues. Germline CDR1 and CDR2: MNHEY and SVGAGI. Here the CDR3 DNA reads TGTGCCAGCCGGGTGCGGGAGACCCAGTACTTC. Amino acids: CASRVRETQYF.

The CDR3 DNA reads as TGCAGTGGACAGGGATCCTACGAGCAGTACTTC. It translates to CSGQGSYEQYF. This sequence joins TRBV20-1 and TRBJ2-7; 7 positions match TRBD1. This CDR3 is built from 11 residues. Germline CDR1 DFQATT, CDR2 SNEGSKA (reference sequence). V lost 7 bases, J lost 1 base, and 1 base stayed unmatched.

The chain carries TRBV12-5 and TRBJ2-2; 8 positions agree with TRBD1. Germline V CDR1 and CDR2: LGHNT, FRNRAP. The CDR3 spans 16 residues. V shed 1 base, J shed 2 bases, and the junction held 3 bases outside the gene matches. Written as DNA, the CDR3 is TGTGCTAGTGGTTTGGCGACAGGGGACAACACCGGGGAGCTGTTTTTT. As protein: CASGLATGDNTGELFF.

The chain employs TRBV4-1 and TRBJ2-3; D tentatively reads TRBD1 or TRBD2 (5 bases each). This CDR3 is 16 amino acids long. CDR1 and CDR2 (germline): MGHRA, YSYEKL. Trimming stripped 0 bases from V and 0 bases from J, with 10 bases between. CDR3 sequence reads: CASSQEGEYSTDTQYF. CDR3 coding DNA: TGCGCCAGCAGCCAAGAAGGGGAGTACAGCACAGATACGCAGTATTTT.

V and J are TRBV12-5 and TRBJ1-5, with TRBD1 as a possible D gene (5 bases). The germline V and J ends were trimmed by 5 bases and 3 bases, with 23 bases remaining between them. The CDR3 runs to 18 residues. Germline loops: CDR1 LGHNT, CDR2 FRNRAP. The DNA for the CDR3 is TGTGCTAGTGGTCTCCGGATGGGGGAGCGTGCCCACAATCAGCCCCAGCATTTT. Its protein product is CASGLRMGERAHNQPQHF. Full variable domain (remainder filled in from reference TRBV12-5 and TRBJ1-5): DARVTQTPRHKVTEMGQEVTMRCQPILGHNTVFWYRQTMMQGLELLAYFRNRAPLDDSGMPKDRFSAEMPDATLATLKIQPSEPRDSAVYFCASGLRMGERAHNQPQHFGDGTRLSIL.

The chain employs TRBV30 and TRBJ2-5; tentatively, D is TRBD1 (6 bases). Looked up from germline, CDR1 is GTSNPN and CDR2 is SVGIG (reference sequence). The CDR3 is 16 residues long. V lost 5 bases, J lost 2 bases, and 21 bases lay in between. The CDR3 DNA reads as TGTGCCTGGGGCAACCCGGGACACGCTTCGCAAGAGACCCAGTACTTC. Amino acid sequence: CAWGNPGHASQETQYF.

The chain is built from TRBV18 and TRBJ1-5; the match to TRBD1 covers 7 bases. This CDR3 is 14 amino acids long. With 2 bases clipped from V and 6 bases from J, the junction kept 4 bases outside the gene matches. Germline V gene sequence: CDR1 KGHSH, CDR2 LQKENI. The CDR3 sequence: CASSPSGGGQPQHF. Written as DNA, the CDR3 is TGTGCCAGCTCACCATCAGGGGGAGGTCAGCCCCAGCATTTT. Full variable domain (remainder filled in from reference TRBV18 and TRBJ1-5): NAGVMQNPRHLVRRRGQEARLRCSPMKGHSHVYWYRQLPEEGLKFMVYLQKENIIDESGMPKERFSAEFPKEGPSILRIQQVVRGDSAAYFCASSPSGGGQPQHFGDGTRLSIL.

The chain couples TRBV4-3 to TRBJ1-2; 7 bases agree with TRBD1. V lost 1 base to trimming and J lost 4 bases; unmatched junction nucleotides: 3. Germline V gene data show CDR1 as LGHNA and CDR2 as YSLEER. The CDR3 consists of 14 residues. The CDR3 here is CASSQGQGGYGYTF. CDR3 in DNA: TGCGCCAGCAGCCAAGGACAGGGAGGCTATGGCTACACCTTC.

This chain connects TRBV19 to TRBJ2-7, with D perhaps matching TRBD1 (6 bases). The ends were cut back, 3 bases at V and 4 bases at J, with 13 bases in the middle. The CDR3 loop spans 14 amino acids. Germline loops: CDR1 LNHDA, CDR2 SQIVND (reference sequence). CDR3 DNA: TGTGCCAGTAGTATTGTAGGGGGTGCGTACGAGCAGTACTTC. The encoded protein is CASSIVGGAYEQYF. The whole variable domain, filled in from reference TRBV19 and TRBJ2-7, reads DGGITQSPKYLFRKEGQNVTLSCEQNLNHDAMYWYRQDPGQGLRLIYYSQIVNDFQKGDIAEGYSVSREKKESFPLTVTSAQKNPTAFYLCASSIVGGAYEQYFGPGTRLTVT.

The chain is built from TRBV7-2 and TRBJ2-2; D ambiguous. The CDR3 loop spans 16 amino acids. V gave up 5 bases and J gave up 4 bases, with 17 bases separating them. CDR1 is SGHTA, CDR2 FQGNSA, per germline. CDR3 loop: CASSPGSYRGTGELFF. The CDR3 region has the DNA TGTGCCAGCAGCCCTGGCAGCTATAGAGGCACCGGGGAGCTGTTTTTT.

The chain is built from TRBV25-1 and TRBJ1-1, with D possibly being TRBD1 (5 bases). The germline CDR1 and CDR2 sequences are MGHDK and SYGVNS. The CDR3 runs 13 residues. The V gene lost 7 bases and the J gene lost 3 bases, with 12 bases spanning the gap. This chain's CDR3 is CASILGGDTEAFF. In nucleotides, the CDR3 is TGTGCCAGCATCTTGGGGGGAGACACTGAAGCTTTCTTT.

The chain carries TRBV5-5 and TRBJ2-3; D remains unclear. V lost 0 bases and J lost 5, with 16 bases in between. Per germline, CDR1 SGHKS and CDR2 YYEKEE (reference sequence). The CDR3 loop spans 16 amino acids. For the CDR3, the DNA is TGTGCCAGCAGCTTGGTTATGGCCCTCCCGGTAGATACGCAGTATTTT. Residues: CASSLVMALPVDTQYF. The full variable domain, in which reference TRBV5-5 and TRBJ2-3 provide the parts outside the CDR3, is DAGVTQSPTHLIKTRGQQVTLRCSPISGHKSVSWYQQVLGQGPQFIFQYYEKEERGRGNFPDRFSARQFPNYSSELNVNALLLGDSALYLCASSLVMALPVDTQYFGPGTRLTVL.

In this sample, this clone turned up once. V and J are TRBV11-3 and TRBJ2-7; D perhaps matches TRBD2 (5 bases). The V gene lost 6 bases and the J gene lost 7 bases, with 10 bases spanning the gap. The CDR3 runs to 11 residues. CDR1 SGHNT and CDR2 YENEEA come from the germline V gene. CDR3 loop: CASRRSGEQYF. Written as DNA, the CDR3 is TGTGCCAGCAGACGGTCGGGGGAGCAGTACTTC. The entire variable domain, with the rest obtained from reference TRBV11-3 and TRBJ2-7, is as follows: EAGVVQSPRYKIIEKKQPVAFWCNPISGHNTLYWYLQNLGQGPELLIRYENEEAVDDSQLPKDRFSAERLKGVDSTLKIQPAELGDSAVYLCASRRSGEQYFGPGTRLTVT.